The clone carrying this T cell receptor beta chain has at least ten counts. Antigen: not known. This sample is drawn from a study of CD8 T cells in ankylosing spondylitis. Quantitative barcoded 5'-RACE was used to prepare TCR beta libraries. TCRdb processed the 5' RACE reads anew with MiXCR; each CDR3 protein has one entry. Seen here are fewer than 550,000 distinct CDR3 sequences, roughly 5.2% observed once, and the top ten hold roughly 3.3%. Points from the study as a whole: Within peripheral blood, clones linked to disease were CD8+ and relatively rare. What appeared characteristic of ankylosing spondylitis blood was a TCR beta motif of eight highly homologous variants. Some of these motif variants have turned up before, in reports on reactive arthritis synovial fluid and blood.

The sequence derives from a male donor with ankylosing spondylitis. Sequencing was done on a sample of blood, either unsorted or a sorted T cell fraction (not recorded which).

CDR3 bases: TGCAGTGCTAGAGCAAGAGGAAACTACGAGCAGTACTTC. Amino acid sequence: CSARARGNYEQYF. V is TRBV20-1 and J is TRBJ2-7; D ambiguous. Per the germline V gene, CDR1 is DFQATT and CDR2 is SNEGSKA (reference sequence). This CDR3 has 13 amino acids. The ends were cut back, 1 base at V and 3 bases at J, with 10 bases in the middle.